The next 9 T cell receptor beta chains were all read from a single sample in a study of identical twins. TCRdb re-analysed the 5' RACE reads in MiXCR, keeping a single row per CDR3 protein. The sample records under 350,000 distinct CDR3 sequences, roughly 10% being singletons. This sample also belongs to another study, concerning yellow fever vaccine responses in identical twins.

The sequenced sample was CD8+ T cells sorted from blood. The receptors stem from a woman younger than 30 in good health.

This clonotype was counted at least ten times. The gene calls are TRBV4-3 and TRBJ1-5; no clear D gene. The CDR3 runs to 15 residues. Between the trimmed V and J ends, which lost 1 base and 2 bases, there was a span of 9 bases. Germline assignment: CDR1 LGHNA and CDR2 YSLEER. CDR3 nucleotides: TGCGCCAGCAGCCAAGGACGGGGTGGCAATCAGCCCCAGCATTTT. Translated: CASSQGRGGNQPQHF.

DNA for the CDR3: TGTGCCAGCAGCTTAGGTTTAGCGGACTTGGGGACCCAGTACTTC. Protein product: CASSLGLADLGTQYF. The V call is TRBV7-9, the J call TRBJ2-5; D may be TRBD2 (6 bases). The CDR3 has 15 amino acids. Between the trimmed V and J ends, which lost 1 base and 7 bases, there was a span of 16 bases. Germline loops: CDR1 SEHNR, CDR2 FQNEAQ (reference sequence).

In this sample, this clonotype turned up many times. The chain joins TRBV6-2 or TRBV6-3 to TRBJ2-3; 8 bases are shared with TRBD1. The CDR3 extends over 16 amino acids. The germline V gene encodes CDR1 MNHEY and CDR2 SVGEGT. J gave up 1 base and V 2 bases, and 5 bases lay outside the gene matches. The CDR3 sequence is CASSYIGGQGTDTQYF. CDR3 coding DNA: TGTGCCAGCAGTTACATCGGGGGACAGGGCACAGATACGCAGTATTTT.

Many counts were recorded for this clonotype. V gene TRBV7-9 combines with J gene TRBJ2-3, with TRBD1 matching 7 bases. This CDR3 has 16 residues. V lost 4 bases and J lost 0; bases outside the gene matches: 7. Per germline, CDR1 SEHNR and CDR2 FQNEAQ (reference sequence). The CDR3 loop is CASSWGQSSSTDTQYF. CDR3 bases: TGTGCCAGCAGCTGGGGACAGAGTTCTAGCACAGATACGCAGTATTTT.

The V and J genes are TRBV7-8 and TRBJ2-5; 10 positions match TRBD2. The CDR3 totals 15 residues. CDR1 is SGHVS, CDR2 FQNEAQ, per germline. J was trimmed by 1 base and V by 4 bases; bases with no gene match: 3. In DNA, the CDR3 is TGTGCCAGCAGCTACCGGACTAGCGGCCAAGAGACCCAGTACTTC. Translated, it gives CASSYRTSGQETQYF. The variable domain in full, with the rest retrieved from reference TRBV7-8 and TRBJ2-5, is GAGVSQSPRYKVAKRGQDVALRCDPISGHVSLFWYQQALGQGPEFLTYFQNEAQLDKSGLPSDRFFAERPEGSVSTLKIQRTQQEDSAVYLCASSYRTSGQETQYFGPGTRLLVL.

As regards this clonotype: The conserved closing phenylalanine or tryptophan is absent in this CDR3, likely reflecting a read error. The J gene is TRBJ2-1, the V gene TRBV27, with 8 bases fitting TRBD2. Germline V gene data show CDR1 as MNHEY and CDR2 as SMNVEV (reference sequence). Trimming cost V 3 bases and J 6 bases; bases outside gene matches: 7. This CDR3 has 15 residues. The CDR3: CASSFLREVVNEQFL. Here the CDR3 DNA reads TGTGCCAGCAGTTTCTTGCGGGAGGTTGTCAATGAGCAGTTCTTA.

The chain recombines TRBV6-1 with TRBJ2-5; TRBD2 matches 9 bases. Germline CDR1 is MNHNS and CDR2 is SASEGT. The J segment lost 5 bases and the V segment lost 6 bases, leaving 10 bases of the junction unmatched. This CDR3 region has 15 residues. This CDR3 reads CASSALAGVDETQYF. For the CDR3, the DNA is TGTGCCAGCAGCGCCTTAGCGGGAGTAGATGAGACCCAGTACTTC.

This clonotype was counted ten times or more. The chain combines TRBV10-3 with TRBJ2-3; D is uncertain. Germline assignment: CDR1 ENHRY and CDR2 SYGVKD. Trimming left V 2 bases short and J 0 bases short, with 15 bases between. This CDR3 region has 17 residues. The CDR3 DNA reads TGTGCCATCAGTGAGACGGGCCCAACGGCGAGCACAGATACGCAGTATTTT. It translates to CAISETGPTASTDTQYF.

The J gene is TRBJ2-7, the V gene TRBV4-1; 7 nucleotides line up with TRBD2. The trim removed 1 base at V and 5 bases at J, leaving 5 bases unmatched. The CDR3 has 14 residues. Germline assignment: CDR1 MGHRA and CDR2 YSYEKL. CDR3 sequence: CASSQAPSGNEQYF. Here the CDR3 DNA reads TGCGCCAGCAGCCAAGCTCCTAGCGGTAACGAGCAGTACTTC.